This is a list of T cell receptor beta chains from one sample in a study of blood T cell repertoires in COVID-19. The protocol was immunoSEQ multiplex PCR, while the TCRdb copy is restricted to in-frame clones and leaves out a portion. This sample carries 260,000 or so clones, 83% of them seen once, and the ten largest clones take about 3.6%. The source material was PBMCs or T cells enriched from blood (not recorded which). These TCRs come from a woman between 35 and 50 years old who had been exposed to COVID-19. CDR3s include the opening cysteine and the closing phenylalanine or tryptophan. Each record gives: J gene, V gene, D gene, CDR3 length, clone size, CDR3 DNA, CDR3 protein. D genes are given only for firm matches. Some rows mark clone size as missing; the rest say once, few, many or name a class of expanded clone.

J gene: TRBJ1-1; V gene: TRBV5-1; D gene: -; CDR3 length: 16; clone size: -; CDR3 DNA: TGCGCCAGCAGCTCAAATCCGGGACTACTGAACACTGAAGCTTTCTTT; CDR3 protein: CASSSNPGLLNTEAFF
J gene: TRBJ1-1; V gene: TRBV28; D gene: -; CDR3 length: 14; clone size: -; CDR3 DNA: TGTGCCAGCAGTTTAAGGAGGGCCAACACTGAAGCTTTCTTT; CDR3 protein: CASSLRRANTEAFF
J gene: TRBJ2-1; V gene: TRBV20-1; D gene: -; CDR3 length: 14; clone size: -; CDR3 DNA: TGCAGTGCTGGTGGCCAGTTCTCCTACAATGAGCAGTTCTTC; CDR3 protein: CSAGGQFSYNEQFF
J gene: TRBJ1-1; V gene: TRBV10-2; D gene: -; CDR3 length: 17; clone size: once; CDR3 DNA: TGCGCCAGCAGTGAGACTAATTCCCCCCTACGAAACACTGAAGCTTTCTTT; CDR3 protein: CASSETNSPLRNTEAFF
J gene: TRBJ1-1; V gene: TRBV23-1; D gene: TRBD1; CDR3 length: 17; clone size: -; CDR3 DNA: TGCGCCAGCAGTCAATCGGGGACAGGGAAGTATGTCGCTGAAGCTTTCTTT; CDR3 protein: CASSQSGTGKYVAEAFF
J gene: TRBJ1-5; V gene: TRBV27; D gene: -; CDR3 length: 22; clone size: -; CDR3 DNA: TGTGCCAGCGGGCCGAAACAGGGAAGGGGGTTACGTGACGACCGTAAGAATCAGCCCCAGCATTTT; CDR3 protein: CASGPKQGRGLRDDRKNQPQHF
J gene: TRBJ1-6; V gene: TRBV3-1/TRBV3-2; D gene: TRBD1; CDR3 length: 14; clone size: -; CDR3 DNA: TGTGCCAGCAGCCAAGATAAGACAGGGTCCCCCCTCCACTTT; CDR3 protein: CASSQDKTGSPLHF
J gene: TRBJ2-2; V gene: TRBV13; D gene: TRBD2; CDR3 length: 17; clone size: -; CDR3 DNA: TGTGCCAGCAGCCTTAGCGGGGGGGCCCCGGGCACCGGGGAGCTGTTTTTT; CDR3 protein: CASSLSGGAPGTGELFF
J gene: TRBJ2-2; V gene: TRBV5-1; D gene: -; CDR3 length: 15; clone size: -; CDR3 DNA: TGCGCCAGCAGCTTTTTGACAGGGAACACCGGGGAGCTGTTTTTT; CDR3 protein: CASSFLTGNTGELFF
J gene: TRBJ2-1; V gene: TRBV7-2; D gene: -; CDR3 length: 13; clone size: -; CDR3 DNA: TGTGCCAGCAGCTTAATTAACAACAATGAGCAGTTCTTC; CDR3 protein: CASSLINNNEQFF
J gene: TRBJ2-3; V gene: TRBV6-2/TRBV6-3; D gene: -; CDR3 length: 16; clone size: -; CDR3 DNA: TGTGCCAGCAGTTACACCAGGGGCTGGGGAACAGATACGCAGTATTTT; CDR3 protein: CASSYTRGWGTDTQYF
J gene: TRBJ1-2; V gene: TRBV7-8; D gene: TRBD1; CDR3 length: 14; clone size: once; CDR3 DNA: TGTGCCAGCAGCGAGTCACAGGGGGACTATGGCTACACCTTC; CDR3 protein: CASSESQGDYGYTF
J gene: TRBJ1-2; V gene: TRBV19; D gene: -; CDR3 length: 14; clone size: -; CDR3 DNA: TGTGCCTTACGGGGGGAGACCCTTTACGGCGGCTACACCTTC; CDR3 protein: CALRGETLYGGYTF
J gene: TRBJ1-2; V gene: TRBV15; D gene: -; CDR3 length: 13; clone size: once; CDR3 DNA: TGTGCCACCAGCAGAGATCTAATGGAGGTCTACACCTTC; CDR3 protein: CATSRDLMEVYTF
J gene: TRBJ1-1; V gene: TRBV3-1/TRBV3-2; D gene: -; CDR3 length: 15; clone size: -; CDR3 DNA: TGTGCCAGCAGACTCGGGACAATTAAGAACACTGAAGCTTTCTTT; CDR3 protein: CASRLGTIKNTEAFF
J gene: TRBJ1-2; V gene: TRBV24-1; D gene: -; CDR3 length: 13; clone size: -; CDR3 DNA: TGTGCCACCACTACGACAGCTAACTATGGCTACACCTTC; CDR3 protein: CATTTTANYGYTF
J gene: TRBJ1-2; V gene: TRBV4-1; D gene: TRBD1; CDR3 length: 15; clone size: -; CDR3 DNA: TGCGCCAGCAGCCTGGACAGGTCAGATAGCTATGGCTACACCTTC; CDR3 protein: CASSLDRSDSYGYTF
J gene: TRBJ2-1; V gene: TRBV7-3; D gene: -; CDR3 length: 13; clone size: -; CDR3 DNA: TGTGCCAGCAGCCCCCCTGAGGGGGGGCGTAAGTTCTTC; CDR3 protein: CASSPPEGGRKFF
J gene: TRBJ2-1; V gene: TRBV7-7; D gene: TRBD1; CDR3 length: 14; clone size: -; CDR3 DNA: TGTGCCAGCAGCCTTGGACAGGGGGCTGCTGAGCAGTTCTTC; CDR3 protein: CASSLGQGAAEQFF
J gene: TRBJ1-2; V gene: TRBV19; D gene: -; CDR3 length: 11; clone size: -; CDR3 DNA: TGTGCCAGTGGGAGTACGTATGGCTACACCTTC; CDR3 protein: CASGSTYGYTF
J gene: TRBJ1-2; V gene: TRBV7-9; D gene: -; CDR3 length: 15; clone size: -; CDR3 DNA: TGTGCCAGCAGCTTATTGGGGGGAAAGGAAAATGGCTACACCTTC; CDR3 protein: CASSLLGGKENGYTF
J gene: TRBJ1-1; V gene: TRBV3-1/TRBV3-2; D gene: TRBD1; CDR3 length: 14; clone size: -; CDR3 DNA: TGTGCCAGCAGCTCTCAGGACAGGGGCACTGAAGCTTTCTTT; CDR3 protein: CASSSQDRGTEAFF
J gene: TRBJ2-1; V gene: TRBV30; D gene: TRBD2; CDR3 length: 16; clone size: -; CDR3 DNA: TGTGCCTGGAGTAGGGGTGGGTCTAGCGGGGGCAATGAGCAGTTCTTC; CDR3 protein: CAWSRGGSSGGNEQFF
J gene: TRBJ2-2; V gene: TRBV6-5; D gene: TRBD2; CDR3 length: 15; clone size: -; CDR3 DNA: TGTGCCAGCAGTTACGGGGCGGGGGGGCATCAGGAGCTGTTTTTT; CDR3 protein: CASSYGAGGHQELFF
J gene: TRBJ1-3; V gene: TRBV28; D gene: -; CDR3 length: 19; clone size: once; CDR3 DNA: TGTGCCAGCAGTTTATCCCCCGCTCCCGGACTGACCTCTGGAAACACCATATATTTT; CDR3 protein: CASSLSPAPGLTSGNTIYF
J gene: TRBJ2-6; V gene: TRBV28; D gene: -; CDR3 length: 18; clone size: -; CDR3 DNA: TGTGCCAGCAGCCCGAGGGAGGTTAGGTCTAATGGGGCCAACGTCCTGACTTTC; CDR3 protein: CASSPREVRSNGANVLTF
J gene: TRBJ2-5; V gene: TRBV5-6; D gene: TRBD2; CDR3 length: 15; clone size: -; CDR3 DNA: TGTGCCAGCAGCCCGGGACTAGCGGGGCTAGAGACCCAGTACTTC; CDR3 protein: CASSPGLAGLETQYF
J gene: TRBJ1-1; V gene: TRBV19; D gene: TRBD1; CDR3 length: 15; clone size: -; CDR3 DNA: TGTGCCAGTAGTAGCCGGGACAGGGGGAACACTGAAGCTTTCTTT; CDR3 protein: CASSSRDRGNTEAFF
J gene: TRBJ1-2; V gene: TRBV12-3/TRBV12-4; D gene: -; CDR3 length: 11; clone size: -; CDR3 DNA: TGTGCCAGCAGTTCCATGGCAGGTTCCACCTTC; CDR3 protein: CASSSMAGSTF
J gene: TRBJ1-2; V gene: TRBV4-3; D gene: -; CDR3 length: 14; clone size: -; CDR3 DNA: TGCGCCAGCAGCCAAGTCTTGTTGGGGCTCGGCTACACCTTC; CDR3 protein: CASSQVLLGLGYTF